This section outlines one T cell receptor beta chain sequence together with its context. As yet, its antigen is unknown. Trimming took 3 bases from V and 6 from J; bases not matched to a gene: 9. This CDR3 spans 15 amino acids. Looked up from germline, CDR1 is SGHKS and CDR2 is YYEKEE (reference sequence). This sample is part of a study of OX40 agonist ivuxolimab in advanced cancers. Study outcomes and limitations: Expanded clones were, on average, more numerous in CD8+ T cells than in CD4+. Determination of antigen specificity was not performed for the expanded peripheral T cells. Low levels of normalized T-cell clonal expansion also appeared in some nonresponders.

Here immunoSEQ multiplex PCR was the method, and the copy in TCRdb shows in-frame clones only, minus some. The sample records about 58,000 clones, about 89% being singletons. This rearrangement joins TRBV5-5 to TRBJ1-5; 7 bases fit TRBD1. The clonotype comes from an adult with an advanced solid tumor such as melanoma, head and neck, liver or kidney cancer. The source was CD4+ or CD8+ T cells sorted from blood, collected in a trial of the OX40 agonist ivuxolimab. The CDR3 sequence: CASSSTTGSGQPQHF. Here the CDR3 DNA reads TGTGCCAGCAGCTCGACGACAGGGTCCGGTCAGCCCCAGCATTTT.